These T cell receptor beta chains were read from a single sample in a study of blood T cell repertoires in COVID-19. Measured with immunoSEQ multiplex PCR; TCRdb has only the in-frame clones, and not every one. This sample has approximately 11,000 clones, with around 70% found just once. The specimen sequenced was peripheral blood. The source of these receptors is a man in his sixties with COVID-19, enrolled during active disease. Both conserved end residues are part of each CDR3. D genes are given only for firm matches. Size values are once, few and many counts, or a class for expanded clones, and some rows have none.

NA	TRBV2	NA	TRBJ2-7	TGTGCCAGCCAGACTGTGAGGACAGCACTCTACGAGCAGTACTTC	CASQTVRTALYEQYF
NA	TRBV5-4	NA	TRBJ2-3	TGTGCCAGCAGCTGGGCGGGTGGACCCCTGATAGATACGCAGTATTTT	CASSWAGGPLIDTQYF
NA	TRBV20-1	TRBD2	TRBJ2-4	TGCAGTGCTTCCGCGGGGGACATTCAGTACTTC	CSASAGDIQYF
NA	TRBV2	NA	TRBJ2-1	TGTGCCAGCAGTGCCTGGGCGTCTCCCTCCTACAATGAGCAGTTCTTC	CASSAWASPSYNEQFF
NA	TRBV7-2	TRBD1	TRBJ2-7	TGTGCCAGCAGCCCAGGACAGGGCCCCTACGAGCAGTACTTC	CASSPGQGPYEQYF
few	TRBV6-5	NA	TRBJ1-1	TGTGCCAGCAGTTACAGAGGCGGTGAAGCTTTCTTT	CASSYRGGEAFF
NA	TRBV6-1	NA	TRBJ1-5	TGTGCCAGCAGTCCCGGGGCGGGGGGCAATCAGCCCCAGCATTTT	CASSPGAGGNQPQHF
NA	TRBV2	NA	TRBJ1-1	TGTGCCAGCAGTGAATACGACGGCTGGGCCCCTGAAGCTTTCTTT	CASSEYDGWAPEAFF
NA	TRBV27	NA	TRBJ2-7	TGTGCCAGCAGTTTACAAAACTCCTACGAGCAGTACTTC	CASSLQNSYEQYF
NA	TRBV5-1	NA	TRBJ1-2	TGCGCCAGCAGCTTGGTAAGCGGCAGGGAGGACTATGGCTACACCTTC	CASSLVSGREDYGYTF
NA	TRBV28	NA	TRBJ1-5	TGTGCCAGCAGCGGAAATGAGGTTAGCAATCAGCCCCAGCATTTT	CASSGNEVSNQPQHF
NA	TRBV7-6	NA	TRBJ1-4	TGTGCCAGCAGCTTAGAGGGGAGGGCTTCGGCAACTAATGAAAAACTGTTTTTT	CASSLEGRASATNEKLFF
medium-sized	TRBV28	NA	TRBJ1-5	TGTGCCAGCAGTTTCCTTACAGAAACGGGGCAGCCCCAGCATTTT	CASSFLTETGQPQHF
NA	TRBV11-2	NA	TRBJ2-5	TGTGCCAGCAGCTTAGTAACAGGTCTTTACCAAGAGACCCAGTACTTC	CASSLVTGLYQETQYF
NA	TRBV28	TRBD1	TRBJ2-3	TGTGCCAGCAGTTTGTCCGGGACAGGGAACACAGATACGCAGTATTTT	CASSLSGTGNTDTQYF
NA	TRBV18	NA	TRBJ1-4	TGTGCCAGCTCACCACCACTCCTGCGGAATGAAAAACTGTTTTTT	CASSPPLLRNEKLFF
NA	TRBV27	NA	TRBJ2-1	TGTGCCAGCAGACAGGGTTCGGTAGAGCCCTCCTACAATGAGCAGTTCTTC	CASRQGSVEPSYNEQFF
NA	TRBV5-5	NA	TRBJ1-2	TGTGCCAGCAGCTTAAGTCGAGTGGTACTCTATGGCTACACCTTC	CASSLSRVVLYGYTF
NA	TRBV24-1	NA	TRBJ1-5	TGTGCCACCAGTGACGTTGGACAGAGCAATCAGCCCCAGCATTTT	CATSDVGQSNQPQHF
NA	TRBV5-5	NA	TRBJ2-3	TGTGCCAGCAGCTTGGGGATAGCCATAGGTACAGATACGCAGTATTTT	CASSLGIAIGTDTQYF
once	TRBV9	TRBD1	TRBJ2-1	TGTGCCAGCAGCCCGACGGACAGGGTTTATGAGCAGTTCTTC	CASSPTDRVYEQFF
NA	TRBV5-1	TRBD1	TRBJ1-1	TGCGCCAGCAGCCACCGGGACAGGGGTACTGAAGCTTTCTTT	CASSHRDRGTEAFF
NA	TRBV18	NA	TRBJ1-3	TGTGCCAGCTCACCCTATAGTGCTCAATCCTCCAGGAACACCATATATTTT	CASSPYSAQSSRNTIYF
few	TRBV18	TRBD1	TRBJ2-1	TGTGCCAGCTCACCACCGGTCGGGACAGAATTTTACAATGAGCAGTTCTTC	CASSPPVGTEFYNEQFF
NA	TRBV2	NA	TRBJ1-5	TGTGCCAGCAGTGAAAGGAGGTTTGGCAATCAGCCCCAGCATTTT	CASSERRFGNQPQHF
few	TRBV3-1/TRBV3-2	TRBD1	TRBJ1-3	TGTGCCAGCAGCCGGGGGACAGCATCCTCTGGAAACACCATATATTTT	CASSRGTASSGNTIYF
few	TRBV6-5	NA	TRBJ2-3	TGTGCCAGCAGTATTCAGGACAGATTCGGGGATACGCAGTATTTT	CASSIQDRFGDTQYF
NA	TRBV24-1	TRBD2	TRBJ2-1	TGTGCCACCAGTGATCCCCCGACTAGCGGGGGCCGCAATGAGCAGTTCTTC	CATSDPPTSGGRNEQFF
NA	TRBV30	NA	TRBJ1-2	TGTGCCTGGAGTGTACTAGAGGTCTTCTATGGCTACACCTTC	CAWSVLEVFYGYTF
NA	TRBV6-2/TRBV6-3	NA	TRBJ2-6	TGTGCCAGCAGTTATAGAACAGGGCAAGGGGCCAACGTCCTGACTTTC	CASSYRTGQGANVLTF
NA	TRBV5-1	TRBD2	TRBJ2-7	TGCGCCAGCAGCTTGGGGCCTAGCGGGGAGGGTCGGCGGGAGCAGTACTTC	CASSLGPSGEGRREQYF
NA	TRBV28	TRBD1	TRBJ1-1	TGTGCCAGCAGTTCCTTACCGGGACAGGGGGCCCTTAACACTGAAGCTTTCTTT	CASSSLPGQGALNTEAFF
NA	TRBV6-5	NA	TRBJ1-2	TGTGCCAGCAGACGGAACGGGGATCTCGGCTATGGCTACACCTTC	CASRRNGDLGYGYTF
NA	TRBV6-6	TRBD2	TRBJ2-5	TGTGCCAGTCGCTGGGGGGGAAGCCAAGAGACCCAGTACTTC	CASRWGGSQETQYF
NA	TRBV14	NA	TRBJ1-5	TGTGCCAGCAGCCAGAACAGGGATCAGCCCCAGCATTTT	CASSQNRDQPQHF
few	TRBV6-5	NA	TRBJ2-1	TGTGCCAGCAGTTACGGCGGTTCCTACAATGAGCAGTTCTTC	CASSYGGSYNEQFF
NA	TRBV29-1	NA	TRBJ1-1	TGCAGCGTTGAAGGCAGGGGAACGACTGAAGCTTTCTTT	CSVEGRGTTEAFF
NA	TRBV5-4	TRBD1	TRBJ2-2	TGTGCCAGCAGCTACGGGACAGGGGGCACCGGGGAGCTGTTTTTT	CASSYGTGGTGELFF
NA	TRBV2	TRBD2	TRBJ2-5	TGTGCCAGCAGTGACCGGCTAGCGGAAGAGACCCAGTACTTC	CASSDRLAEETQYF
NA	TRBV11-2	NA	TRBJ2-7	TGTGCCAGCAGCTTTCGGAGTTACAGGTCTTCCTGCGAGCAGTACTTC	CASSFRSYRSSCEQYF
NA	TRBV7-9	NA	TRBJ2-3	TGTGCCAGCCACAATACCGGGGATACGCAGTATTTT	CASHNTGDTQYF
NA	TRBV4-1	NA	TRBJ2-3	TGCGCCAGCAGCCAAAGCACTAGCACAGATACGCAGTATTTT	CASSQSTSTDTQYF
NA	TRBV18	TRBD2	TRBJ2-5	TGTGCCAGCTCACTTGATCTAGCGGTAGGGACCCAGTACTTC	CASSLDLAVGTQYF
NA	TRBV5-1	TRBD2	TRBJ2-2	TGCGCCAGCAGCTTGGCCGGCGGGAGGGGAATCGGGGAGCTGTTTTTT	CASSLAGGRGIGELFF
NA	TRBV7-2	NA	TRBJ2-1	TGTGCCAGCAGCCTCTACAGGGTGGCCTCCTACAATGAGCAGTTCTTC	CASSLYRVASYNEQFF
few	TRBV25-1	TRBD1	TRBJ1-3	TGTGCCAGCAGTGACTGGGGACAGGAGAGCTCTGGAAACACCATATATTTT	CASSDWGQESSGNTIYF
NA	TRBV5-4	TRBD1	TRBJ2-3	TGTGCCAGCAGTTCAAATGACAGGGGTACAGATACGCAGTATTTT	CASSSNDRGTDTQYF
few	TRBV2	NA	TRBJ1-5	TGTGCCAGCAGTGAACGACAAACAGGCAATCAGCCCCAGCATTTT	CASSERQTGNQPQHF